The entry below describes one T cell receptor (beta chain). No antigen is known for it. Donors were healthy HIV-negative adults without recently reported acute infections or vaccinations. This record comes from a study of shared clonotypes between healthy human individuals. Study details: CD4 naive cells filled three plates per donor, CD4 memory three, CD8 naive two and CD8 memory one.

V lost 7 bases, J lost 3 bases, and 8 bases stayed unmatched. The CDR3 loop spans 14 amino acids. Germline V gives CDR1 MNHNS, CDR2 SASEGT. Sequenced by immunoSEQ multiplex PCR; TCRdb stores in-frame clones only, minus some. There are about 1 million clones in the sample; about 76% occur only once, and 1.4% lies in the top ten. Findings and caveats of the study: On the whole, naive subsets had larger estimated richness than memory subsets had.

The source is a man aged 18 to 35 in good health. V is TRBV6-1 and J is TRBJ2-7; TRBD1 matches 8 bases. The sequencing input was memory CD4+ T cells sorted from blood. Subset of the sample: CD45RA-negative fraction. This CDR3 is CASTRTGRFYEQYF. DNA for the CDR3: TGTGCCAGCACTCGGACAGGGAGATTCTACGAGCAGTACTTC.